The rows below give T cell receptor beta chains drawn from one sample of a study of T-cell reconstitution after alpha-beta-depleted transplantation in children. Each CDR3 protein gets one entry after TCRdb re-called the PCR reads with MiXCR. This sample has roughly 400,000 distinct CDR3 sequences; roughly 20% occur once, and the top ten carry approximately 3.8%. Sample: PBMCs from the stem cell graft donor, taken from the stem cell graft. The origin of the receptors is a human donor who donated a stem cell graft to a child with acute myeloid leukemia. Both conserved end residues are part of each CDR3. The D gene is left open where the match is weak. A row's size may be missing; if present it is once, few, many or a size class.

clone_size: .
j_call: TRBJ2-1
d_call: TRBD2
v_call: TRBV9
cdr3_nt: TGTGCCAGCACCCCACTAGCGACCAATGAGCAGTTCTTC
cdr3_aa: CASTPLATNEQFF

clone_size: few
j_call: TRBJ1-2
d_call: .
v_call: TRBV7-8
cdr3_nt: TGTGCCAGCAGCTTACAGATCTATGGCTACACCTTC
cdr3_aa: CASSLQIYGYTF

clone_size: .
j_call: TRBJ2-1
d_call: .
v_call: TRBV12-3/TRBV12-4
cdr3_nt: TGTGCCAGCACGCTGGACCCTGAGGGCTACAATGAGCAGTTCTTC
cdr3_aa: CASTLDPEGYNEQFF

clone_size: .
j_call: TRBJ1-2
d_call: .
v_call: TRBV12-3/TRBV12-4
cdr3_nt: TGTGCCAGCAGCACTAGGGGTAACTATGGCTACACCTTC
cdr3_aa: CASSTRGNYGYTF

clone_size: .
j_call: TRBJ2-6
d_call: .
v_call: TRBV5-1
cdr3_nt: TGCGCCAGCAGCTTGTGGGGAAACTCTGGGGCCAACGTCCTGACTTTC
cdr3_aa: CASSLWGNSGANVLTF

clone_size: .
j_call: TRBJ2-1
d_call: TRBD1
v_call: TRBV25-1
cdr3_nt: TGTGCCAGCAGTGGGGACAGTAAGACTGAGCAGTTCTTC
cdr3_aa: CASSGDSKTEQFF

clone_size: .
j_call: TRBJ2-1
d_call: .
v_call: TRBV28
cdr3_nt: TGTGCCAGCAGCCCCGGGATTCTCGGCGATGAGCAGTTCTTC
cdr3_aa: CASSPGILGDEQFF

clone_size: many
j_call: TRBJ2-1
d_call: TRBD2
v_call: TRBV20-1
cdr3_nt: TGCAGTGCTAGAGATCGGACTAGCGGGAGGAATGAGCAGTTCTTC
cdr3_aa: CSARDRTSGRNEQFF

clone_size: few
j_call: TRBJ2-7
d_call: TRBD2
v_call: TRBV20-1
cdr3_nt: TGCAGTGCTAGAGACGGGGAGGGTTCGGACGAGCAGTACTTC
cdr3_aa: CSARDGEGSDEQYF

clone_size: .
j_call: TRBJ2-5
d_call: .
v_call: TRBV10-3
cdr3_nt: TGTGCCATCAGTGCTGAGGGGCCGCGAGAGACCCAGTACTTC
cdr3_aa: CAISAEGPRETQYF

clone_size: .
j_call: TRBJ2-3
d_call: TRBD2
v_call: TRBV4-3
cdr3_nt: TGCGCCAGCAGCCAAGACGTCGTAGCGGGGATCACAGATACGCAGTATTTT
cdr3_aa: CASSQDVVAGITDTQYF

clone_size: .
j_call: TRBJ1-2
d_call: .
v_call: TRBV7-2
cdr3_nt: TGTGCCAGCAGCTTAGATAAAGGAGCCTTCTATGGCTACACCTTC
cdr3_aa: CASSLDKGAFYGYTF

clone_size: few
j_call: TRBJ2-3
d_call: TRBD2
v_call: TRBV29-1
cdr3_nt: TGCAGCGTAGCTACTAGCGGGAGTTGGGATACGCAGTATTTT
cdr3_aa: CSVATSGSWDTQYF

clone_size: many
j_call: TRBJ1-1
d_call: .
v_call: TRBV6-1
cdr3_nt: TGTGCCAGCAGTATGGCCAGCATGAACACTGAAGCTTTCTTT
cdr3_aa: CASSMASMNTEAFF

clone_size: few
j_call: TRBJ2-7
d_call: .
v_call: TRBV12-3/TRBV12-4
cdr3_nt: TGTGCCAGCACCTCCGGGGACGAGCAGTACTTC
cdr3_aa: CASTSGDEQYF

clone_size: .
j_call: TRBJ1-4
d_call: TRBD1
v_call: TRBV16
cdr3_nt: TGTGCCAGCAGCCAAACGGACAGGGAGGAAAAACTGTTTTTT
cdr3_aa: CASSQTDREEKLFF

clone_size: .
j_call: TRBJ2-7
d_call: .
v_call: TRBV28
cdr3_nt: TGTGCCAGCAGTGAAGGTGGGCAGACGGGGGAGCAGTACTTC
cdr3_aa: CASSEGGQTGEQYF

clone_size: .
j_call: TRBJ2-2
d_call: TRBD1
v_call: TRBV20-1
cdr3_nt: TGCAGTGCGGGGACAGAAGACACCGGGGAGCTGTTTTTT
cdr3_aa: CSAGTEDTGELFF

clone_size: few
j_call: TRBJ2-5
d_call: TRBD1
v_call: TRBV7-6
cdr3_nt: TGTGCCAGCAGCTTAGACCCGACAGGGATTGAGACCCAGTACTTC
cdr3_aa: CASSLDPTGIETQYF

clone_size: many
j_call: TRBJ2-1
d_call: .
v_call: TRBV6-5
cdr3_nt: TGTGCCAGCAGTTACTCAAGCTCCTACAATGAGCAGTTCTTC
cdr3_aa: CASSYSSSYNEQFF

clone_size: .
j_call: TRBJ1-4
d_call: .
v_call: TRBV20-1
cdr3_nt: TGCAGTGCGGGCCGCGGACTGAGTCTGTTTTTT
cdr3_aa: CSAGRGLSLFF

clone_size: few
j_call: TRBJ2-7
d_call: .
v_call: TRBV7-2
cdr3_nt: TGTGCCAGCAGCTTAGTACCCAGTTCCGAGCAGTACTTC
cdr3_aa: CASSLVPSSEQYF

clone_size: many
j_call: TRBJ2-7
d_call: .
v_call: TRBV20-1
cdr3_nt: TGCAGTGCAACTAGTTCCCCCTACGAGCAGTACTTC
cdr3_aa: CSATSSPYEQYF

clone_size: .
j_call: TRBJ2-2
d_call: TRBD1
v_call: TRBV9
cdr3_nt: TGTGCCAGCAGCGAACAGACAGGGCCCGACACCGGGGAGCTGTTTTTT
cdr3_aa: CASSEQTGPDTGELFF

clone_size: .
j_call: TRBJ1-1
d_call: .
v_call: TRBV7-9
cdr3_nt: TGTGCCAGCAGCGGACTAACAGGGACTGAAGCTTTCTTT
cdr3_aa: CASSGLTGTEAFF

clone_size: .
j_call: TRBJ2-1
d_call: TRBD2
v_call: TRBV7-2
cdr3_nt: TGTGCCAGCAGCCCCTCAGGACTAGCGGCGGGGAATGAGCAGTTCTTC
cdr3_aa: CASSPSGLAAGNEQFF

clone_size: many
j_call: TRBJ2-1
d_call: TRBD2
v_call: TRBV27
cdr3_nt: TGTGCCAGCAGTTTAAGGACTAGCGGGAAACACAATGAGCAGTTCTTC
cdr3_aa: CASSLRTSGKHNEQFF

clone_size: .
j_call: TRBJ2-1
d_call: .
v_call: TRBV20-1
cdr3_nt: TGCAGTGCCCCAGGGATGTCCTACAATGAGCAGTTCTTC
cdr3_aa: CSAPGMSYNEQFF

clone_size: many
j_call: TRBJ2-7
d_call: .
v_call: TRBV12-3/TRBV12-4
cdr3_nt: TGTGCCAGCAGTTTAGCGTCGGGGAGGCGACAAAACTACGAGCAGTACTTC
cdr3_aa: CASSLASGRRQNYEQYF

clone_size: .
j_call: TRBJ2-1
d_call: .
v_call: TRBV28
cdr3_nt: TGTGCCAGCAGCCCCGATGATGGCGCCGGACCGCCATACAATGAGCAGTTCTTC
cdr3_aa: CASSPDDGAGPPYNEQFF

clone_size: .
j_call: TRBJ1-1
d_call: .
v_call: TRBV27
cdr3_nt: TGTGCCAGCAGTCCCCCCCCGAGCCTAAACACTGAAGCTTTCTTT
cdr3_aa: CASSPPPSLNTEAFF

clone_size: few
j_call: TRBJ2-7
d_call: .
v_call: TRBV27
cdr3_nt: TGTGCCAGCAGTTTCCGTACCCTCTACGAGCAGTACTTC
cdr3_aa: CASSFRTLYEQYF

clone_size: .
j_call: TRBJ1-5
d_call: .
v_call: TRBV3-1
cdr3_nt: TGTGCCAGCAGCGCGGGACGGAGCAATCAGCCCCAGCATTTT
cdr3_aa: CASSAGRSNQPQHF

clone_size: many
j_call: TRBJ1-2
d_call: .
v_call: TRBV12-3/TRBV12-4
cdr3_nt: TGTGCCAGCAGACCCGCCGGAATGCTCTATGGCTACACCTTC
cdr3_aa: CASRPAGMLYGYTF

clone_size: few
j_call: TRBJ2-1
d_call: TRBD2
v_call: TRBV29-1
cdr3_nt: TGCAGCGTAGGGACTAGCGGGACAAATGAGCAGTTCTTC
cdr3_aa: CSVGTSGTNEQFF

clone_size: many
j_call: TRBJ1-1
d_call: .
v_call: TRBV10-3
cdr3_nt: TGTGCCATCAGTGGGAGGGACATGAACACTGAAGCTTTCTTT
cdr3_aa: CAISGRDMNTEAFF

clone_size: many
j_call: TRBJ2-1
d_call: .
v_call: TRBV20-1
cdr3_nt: TGCAGTGCTAGCAAGAACGGGTTCGATGAGCAGTTCTTC
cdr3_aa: CSASKNGFDEQFF

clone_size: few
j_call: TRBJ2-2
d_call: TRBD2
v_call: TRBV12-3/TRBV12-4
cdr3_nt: TGTGCCAGCAGTTTAGGGGGGGGAGTCGGGGAGCTGTTTTTT
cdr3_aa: CASSLGGGVGELFF

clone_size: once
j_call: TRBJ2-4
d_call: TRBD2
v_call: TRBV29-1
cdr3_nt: TGCAGCGTTGAAACGGGAGGCATTCAGTACTTC
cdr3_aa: CSVETGGIQYF

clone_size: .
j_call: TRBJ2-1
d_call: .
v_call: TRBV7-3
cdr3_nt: TGTGCCAGCAGCTTAACGTTTGGGCGGGACAATGAGCAGTTCTTC
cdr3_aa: CASSLTFGRDNEQFF

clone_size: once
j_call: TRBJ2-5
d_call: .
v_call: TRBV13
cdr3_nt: TGTGCCAGCAGCTTATCTCGGGCGGGAGAGACCCAGTACTTC
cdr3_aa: CASSLSRAGETQYF

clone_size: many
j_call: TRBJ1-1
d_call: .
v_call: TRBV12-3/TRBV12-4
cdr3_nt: TGTGCCAGCACCCAGGTGGGCGCTGAAGCTTTCTTT
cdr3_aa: CASTQVGAEAFF

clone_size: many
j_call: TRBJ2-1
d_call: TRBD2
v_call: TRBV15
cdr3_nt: TGTGCCACGACTAGCGGGAGTTTCAATGAGCAGTTCTTC
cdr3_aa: CATTSGSFNEQFF